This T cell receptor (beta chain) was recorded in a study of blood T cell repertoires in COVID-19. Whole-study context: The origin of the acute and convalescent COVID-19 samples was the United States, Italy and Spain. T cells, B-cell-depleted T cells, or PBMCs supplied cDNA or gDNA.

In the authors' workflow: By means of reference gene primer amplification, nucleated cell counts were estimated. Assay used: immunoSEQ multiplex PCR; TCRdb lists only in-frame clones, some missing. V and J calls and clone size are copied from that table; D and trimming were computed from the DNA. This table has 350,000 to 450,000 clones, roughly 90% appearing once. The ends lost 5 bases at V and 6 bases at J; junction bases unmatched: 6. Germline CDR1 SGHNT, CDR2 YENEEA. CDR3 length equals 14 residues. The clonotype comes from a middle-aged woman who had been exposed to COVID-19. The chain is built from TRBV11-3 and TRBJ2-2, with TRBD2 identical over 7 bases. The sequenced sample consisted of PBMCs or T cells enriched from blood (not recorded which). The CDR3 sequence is CASSPTSLAGELFF. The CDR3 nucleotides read TGTGCCAGCAGCCCGACTAGCCTGGCCGGGGAGCTGTTTTTT.